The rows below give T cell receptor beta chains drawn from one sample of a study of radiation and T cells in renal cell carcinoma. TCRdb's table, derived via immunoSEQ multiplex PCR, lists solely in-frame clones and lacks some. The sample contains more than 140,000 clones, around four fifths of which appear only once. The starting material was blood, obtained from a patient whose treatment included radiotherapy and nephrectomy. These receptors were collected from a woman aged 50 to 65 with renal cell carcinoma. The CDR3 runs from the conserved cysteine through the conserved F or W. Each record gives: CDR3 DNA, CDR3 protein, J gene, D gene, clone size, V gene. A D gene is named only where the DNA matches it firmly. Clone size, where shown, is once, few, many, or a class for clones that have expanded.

TGTGCCAGTAGTATAGATGGGACTAGCGGGACCTACAATGAGCAGTTCTTC	CASSIDGTSGTYNEQFF	TRBJ2-1	TRBD2	few	TRBV19
TGCGCCAGCAGCTTTGAGGGGCCGAACACTGAAGCTTTCTTT	CASSFEGPNTEAFF	TRBJ1-1	NA	NA	TRBV5-1
TGCAGTGCCGCTCAAAACGGCGAGCAGTACTTC	CSAAQNGEQYF	TRBJ2-7	NA	NA	TRBV20-1
TGTGCCAGCAGCTTAGGTTCAGGGGACAATCAGCCCCAGCATTTT	CASSLGSGDNQPQHF	TRBJ1-5	NA	NA	TRBV7-8
TGTGCCAGCAGTCTCGACAGGGGGCGGAATCAGCCCCAGCATTTT	CASSLDRGRNQPQHF	TRBJ1-5	TRBD1	NA	TRBV28
TGCAGCGTTAACAGGGGCCCTAGCACAGATACGCAGTATTTT	CSVNRGPSTDTQYF	TRBJ2-3	TRBD1	NA	TRBV29-1
TGCGCCAGCAGCTCCTACAGGGGGAATGAAAAACTGTTTTTT	CASSSYRGNEKLFF	TRBJ1-4	TRBD1	NA	TRBV5-1
TGTGCCATCAGGGGGGACAGGGACTCCTACGAGCAGTACTTC	CAIRGDRDSYEQYF	TRBJ2-7	TRBD1	NA	TRBV10-3
TGTGCCAGCAATTCGCCGTCAAGCTCCTACGAGCAGTACTTC	CASNSPSSSYEQYF	TRBJ2-7	NA	once	TRBV6-5
TGTGCCAGCAGAGACAGAATGAACACTGAAGCTTTCTTT	CASRDRMNTEAFF	TRBJ1-1	NA	NA	TRBV28
TGTGCCAGCAGCCCCCGCGGGACTCCGAACACCGGGGAGCTGTTTTTT	CASSPRGTPNTGELFF	TRBJ2-2	NA	NA	TRBV9
TGTGCCAGCAGCGTCGGGGGGACTGATTCACCCCTCCACTTT	CASSVGGTDSPLHF	TRBJ1-6	NA	NA	TRBV9
TGTGCCAGCAGTCTCTCCCCGACTAGCGAGGCAGAGACCCAGTACTTC	CASSLSPTSEAETQYF	TRBJ2-5	TRBD2	NA	TRBV27
TGTGCCAGCAGTGGGGGACCAGGGAACGAGCAGTACTTC	CASSGGPGNEQYF	TRBJ2-7	NA	NA	TRBV6-4
TGTGCCAGCAGCCGGGCCGGGACTAGCGTCGGGGAGCTGTTTTTT	CASSRAGTSVGELFF	TRBJ2-2	TRBD2	once	TRBV7-3
TGTGCCAGCAGCTTGGGTGGGGCGGGGGAGCAGTACTTC	CASSLGGAGEQYF	TRBJ2-7	NA	NA	TRBV5-4
TGTGCCAGCAGTGACTCGGGGAGCGGCGACACCTACAATGAGCAGTTCTTC	CASSDSGSGDTYNEQFF	TRBJ2-1	NA	NA	TRBV6-4
TGTGCCAGCAGTCCGCGGACAGGGGTAACTAACTTC	CASSPRTGVTNF	TRBJ2-4	TRBD1	NA	TRBV27
TGTGCCTGGAGCCCTGCAGATACGCAGTATTTT	CAWSPADTQYF	TRBJ2-3	NA	NA	TRBV30
TGTGCCAGCAGCCGTACAGGGGGTCTCGCAGATACGCAGTATTTT	CASSRTGGLADTQYF	TRBJ2-3	TRBD1	NA	TRBV13
TGCAGCGTTGAGACTAGCGGGAGTTCCTACGAGCAGTACTTC	CSVETSGSSYEQYF	TRBJ2-7	TRBD2	NA	TRBV29-1
TGTGCCTGGAGTGTTGGGGGCCATCAGCCCCAGCATTTT	CAWSVGGHQPQHF	TRBJ1-5	NA	few	TRBV30
TGCGCCAGCAGTCCCTCCGGGAGCAGGGGTGGGGAGCAGTTCTTC	CASSPSGSRGGEQFF	TRBJ2-1	NA	once	TRBV5-1
TGTGCCAGCAGTGTCCGACAGGGGATGTACGAGCAGTACTTC	CASSVRQGMYEQYF	TRBJ2-7	TRBD1	NA	TRBV25-1
TGTGCCTGGAGTCCCAGCCAAGAGACCCAGTACTTC	CAWSPSQETQYF	TRBJ2-5	NA	NA	TRBV30
TGCAGCGTGGATCAGAGGACAGACTATGGCTACACCTTC	CSVDQRTDYGYTF	TRBJ1-2	NA	few	TRBV29-1
TGCAGTGCGGAAGCCACCGGGGAGCTGTTTTTT	CSAEATGELFF	TRBJ2-2	NA	few	TRBV20-1
NA	CASSTSQETQYF	TRBJ2-5	NA	NA	TRBV2
TGTGCCAGCAGCGCTGGACTAGATGGGCGCGAGCAGTACTTC	CASSAGLDGREQYF	TRBJ2-7	TRBD2	NA	TRBV5-6
TGTGCCAGCAGCGGGCAAACTGGAAACACCATATATTTT	CASSGQTGNTIYF	TRBJ1-3	NA	once	TRBV7-2
TGTGCCAGCAGTGGGCAGAACGGCGGTGATGGCTACACCTTC	CASSGQNGGDGYTF	TRBJ1-2	NA	NA	TRBV2
TGCGCCAGCAGCTTAGGGACTAGCGTGGCCTACGAGCAGTACTTC	CASSLGTSVAYEQYF	TRBJ2-7	TRBD2	NA	TRBV5-1
TGTGCCAGCGGGGATGGCTACACCTTC	CASGDGYTF	TRBJ1-2	NA	NA	TRBV6-6
TGTGCCAGCAGCCCACGACTAGCGGGAGAAGAGCAGTTCTTC	CASSPRLAGEEQFF	TRBJ2-1	TRBD2	NA	TRBV9
TGTGCCAGCAGCGTAGGGACGGTTAGCAATCAGCCCCAGCATTTT	CASSVGTVSNQPQHF	TRBJ1-5	NA	NA	TRBV9
TGTGCCAGCAGTGGGAGGGGGAATCAGCCCCAGCATTTT	CASSGRGNQPQHF	TRBJ1-5	NA	NA	TRBV6-1
TGTGCCAGCAGCTCCCTCAGCTCCGAGCAGTACTTC	CASSSLSSEQYF	TRBJ2-7	NA	once	TRBV7-2
TGTGCCAGCAGCTTAGTGGCTAGCGAGGCCTACGAGCAGTACTTC	CASSLVASEAYEQYF	TRBJ2-7	NA	NA	TRBV7-2
TGTGCCAGTAGCCGGACTAGCCAAGGCGAGCAGTACTTC	CASSRTSQGEQYF	TRBJ2-7	TRBD2	NA	TRBV19